This T cell receptor (beta chain) derives from a study of blood T cell repertoires in COVID-19. Study in general: From the United States, Italy and Spain came samples of acute and convalescent COVID-19. The analysed material was cDNA or gDNA that came from T cells, B-cell-depleted T cells, or PBMCs.

In the original processing: Amplified reference gene primers provided the basis for estimating nucleated cell counts. TCRdb's table, derived via immunoSEQ multiplex PCR, lists solely in-frame clones and lacks some. V and J calls and clone size follow that table, whereas D and trimming were derived from the DNA. The sample carries 99,000 or so clones, around nine tenths recorded once. From germline, CDR1 is MDHEN and CDR2 SYDVKM. This CDR3 contains 14 residues. Trimming stripped 4 bases from V and 7 bases from J, with 13 bases between. The specimen was peripheral blood. The source of this sequence is a human donor in a cohort sampled during active COVID-19. V and J are TRBV28 and TRBJ1-4, with D uncertain. CDR3: CASSSSNSGEKLFF. Written as DNA, the CDR3 is TGTGCCAGCAGTTCATCGAATAGTGGTGAAAAACTGTTTTTT. Full variable domain (outside the CDR3, taken from reference TRBV28 and TRBJ1-4): DVKVTQSSRYLVKRTGEKVFLECVQDMDHENMFWYRQDPGLGLRLIYFSYDVKMKEKGDIPEGYSVSREKKERFSLILESASTNQTSMYLCASSSSNSGEKLFFGSGTQLSVL.